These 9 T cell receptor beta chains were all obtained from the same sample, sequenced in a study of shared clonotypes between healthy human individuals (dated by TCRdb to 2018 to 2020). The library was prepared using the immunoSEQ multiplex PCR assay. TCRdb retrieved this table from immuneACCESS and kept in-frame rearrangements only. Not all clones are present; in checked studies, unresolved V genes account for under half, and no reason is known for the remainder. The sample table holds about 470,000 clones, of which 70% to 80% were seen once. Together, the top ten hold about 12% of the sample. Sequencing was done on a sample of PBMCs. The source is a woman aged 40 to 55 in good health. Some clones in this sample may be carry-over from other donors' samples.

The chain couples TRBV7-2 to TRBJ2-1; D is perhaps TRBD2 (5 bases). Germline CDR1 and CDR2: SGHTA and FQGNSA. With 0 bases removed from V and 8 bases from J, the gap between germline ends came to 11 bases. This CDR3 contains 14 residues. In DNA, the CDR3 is TGTGCCAGCAGCTTAGCGCAGCGGCTCGATGAGCAGTTCTTC. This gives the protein CASSLAQRLDEQFF.

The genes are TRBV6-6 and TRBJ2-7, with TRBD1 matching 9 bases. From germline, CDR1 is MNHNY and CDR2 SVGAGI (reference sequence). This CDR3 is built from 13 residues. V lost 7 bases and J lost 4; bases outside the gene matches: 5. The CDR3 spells CASTKTGGYEQYF. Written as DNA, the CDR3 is TGTGCCAGCACCAAGACAGGGGGGTACGAGCAGTACTTC.

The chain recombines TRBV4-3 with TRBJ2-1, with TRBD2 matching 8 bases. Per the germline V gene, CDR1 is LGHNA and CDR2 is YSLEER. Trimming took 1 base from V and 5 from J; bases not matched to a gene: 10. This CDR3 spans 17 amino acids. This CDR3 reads CASSQASGTRGHNEQFF. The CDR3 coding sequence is TGCGCCAGCAGCCAAGCCTCCGGGACTAGAGGGCACAATGAGCAGTTCTTC.

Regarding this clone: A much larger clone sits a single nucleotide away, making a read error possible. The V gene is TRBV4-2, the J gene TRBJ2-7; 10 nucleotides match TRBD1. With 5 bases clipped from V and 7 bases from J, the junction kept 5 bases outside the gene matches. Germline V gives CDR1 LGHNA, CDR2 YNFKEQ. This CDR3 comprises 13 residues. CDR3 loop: CASSSRTGGEQYF. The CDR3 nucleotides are TGTGCCAGCAGCTCTCGGACAGGGGGTGAGCAGTACTTC.

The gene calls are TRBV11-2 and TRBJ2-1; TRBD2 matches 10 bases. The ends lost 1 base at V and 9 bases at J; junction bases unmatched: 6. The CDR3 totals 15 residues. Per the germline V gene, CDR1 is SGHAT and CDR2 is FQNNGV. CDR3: CASSLAASGSGEQFF. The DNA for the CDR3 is TGTGCCAGCAGCTTAGCTGCTAGCGGGAGTGGTGAGCAGTTCTTC.

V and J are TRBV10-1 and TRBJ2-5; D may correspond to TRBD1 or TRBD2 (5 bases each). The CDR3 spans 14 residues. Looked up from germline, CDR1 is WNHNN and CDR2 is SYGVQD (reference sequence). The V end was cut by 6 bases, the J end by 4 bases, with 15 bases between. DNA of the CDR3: TGCGCCAGCAGCCCCGGGGCTAGTGGAGAGACCCAGTACTTC. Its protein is CASSPGASGETQYF.

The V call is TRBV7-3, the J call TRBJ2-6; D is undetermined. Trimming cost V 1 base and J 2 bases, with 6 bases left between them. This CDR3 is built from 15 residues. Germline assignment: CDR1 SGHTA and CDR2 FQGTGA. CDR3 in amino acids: CASSLSGAGANVLTF. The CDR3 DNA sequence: TGTGCCAGCAGCTTAAGTGGGGCTGGGGCCAACGTCCTGACTTTC.

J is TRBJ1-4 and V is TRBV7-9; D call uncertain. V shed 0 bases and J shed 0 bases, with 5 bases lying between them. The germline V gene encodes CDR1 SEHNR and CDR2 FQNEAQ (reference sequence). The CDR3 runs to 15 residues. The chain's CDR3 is CASSLARATNEKLFF. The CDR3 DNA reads TGTGCCAGCAGCTTAGCGCGTGCAACTAATGAAAAACTGTTTTTT. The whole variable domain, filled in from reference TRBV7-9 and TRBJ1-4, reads DTGVSQNPRHKITKRGQNVTFRCDPISEHNRLYWYRQTLGQGPEFLTYFQNEAQLEKSRLLSDRFSAERPKGSFSTLEIQRTEQGDSAMYLCASSLARATNEKLFFGSGTQLSVL.

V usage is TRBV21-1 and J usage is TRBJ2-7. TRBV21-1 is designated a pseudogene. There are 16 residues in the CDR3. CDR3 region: CASSKERSALSYEQYF. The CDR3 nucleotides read TGTGCCAGCAGCAAAGAAAGGTCCGCACTGTCCTACGAGCAGTACTTC.